The 28 T cell receptor beta chains given below trace back to one sample, sequenced in a study of T cells in Graves' hyperthyroidism and ophthalmopathy. Amplified TCR beta CDR3 regions derived from RNA transcripts. The study used the HTBI primer set for a first-round RT-PCR of the TCR CDR3. One entry per CDR3 protein, called by TCRdb with MiXCR from the multiplex PCR reads. The data contain approximately 400,000 distinct CDR3 sequences, approximately 17% of them singletons. Sequenced sample: blood. Receptors originate from a young man with Graves' ophthalmopathy.

In its sample, this clonotype was seen a few times. The chain combines TRBV10-2 with TRBJ1-1, with 8 nucleotides matching TRBD1. V was clipped by 6 bases and J by 5 bases; unmatched bases: 14. CDR1 and CDR2 from the germline V gene are WSHSY and SAAADI. The CDR3 sequence is 16 residues long. The CDR3 spells CASRERQGFGRTEAFF. CDR3 in DNA: TGCGCCAGCAGAGAGAGACAGGGGTTTGGAAGGACTGAAGCTTTCTTT.

This clonotype was detected a few times. The chain combines TRBV13 with TRBJ1-6; no firm D call. V dropped 1 base and J dropped 11 bases, with 9 bases sitting between them. Germline lookup yields CDR1 PRHDT and CDR2 FYEKMQ (reference sequence). This CDR3 has 13 amino acids. The CDR3 DNA reads as TGTGCCAGCAGCTTAGCCGCGGACGCACCCCTCCACTTT. Encoded protein: CASSLAADAPLHF.

The chain has TRBV10-3 and TRBJ2-1; D tentatively reads TRBD1 or TRBD2 (6 bases each). Per germline, CDR1 ENHRY and CDR2 SYGVKD. Trimming took 5 bases from V and 2 from J, leaving 16 bases between them. The CDR3 length is 16 residues. The DNA of the CDR3 is TGTGCCATCAGTCAAGGAGGGGGGCCTACCTACAATGAGCAGTTCTTC. Translation: CAISQGGGPTYNEQFF.

This clonotype has a count of ten or more. This chain joins TRBV12-3 or TRBV12-4 and TRBJ2-7; 8 nucleotides align to TRBD1. V was clipped by 3 bases and J by 5 bases; unmatched bases: 12. This CDR3 comprises 16 residues. In DNA, the CDR3 is TGTGCCAGCAGTTTGATACTCGACAGGGGTAGCCACGAGCAGTACTTC. This codes for CASSLILDRGSHEQYF.

The gene calls are TRBV3-1 and TRBJ1-2; a possible D gene is TRBD1 (5 bases). V was trimmed by 1 base and J by 8 bases, leaving 11 bases between them. The CDR3 is 13 amino acids. Per the germline V gene, CDR1 is LGHDT and CDR2 is YNNKEL (reference sequence). The DNA of the CDR3 is TGTGCCAGCAGCCAAGGGGGCGGTTTCGGCTACACCTTC. Translation: CASSQGGGFGYTF.

This clonotype was picked up a small number of times. This rearrangement joins TRBV5-4 to TRBJ2-3; 13 bases are shared with TRBD2. This CDR3 spans 16 amino acids. The V and J ends lost 4 bases and 5 bases, in that order; junction bases with no gene match: 7. Germline loops: CDR1 SGHNT, CDR2 YYREEE (reference sequence). CDR3 sequence: CASSTTSGGGVDTQYF. The CDR3 DNA sequence: TGTGCCAGCAGCACCACTAGCGGGGGGGGAGTAGATACGCAGTATTTT.

This chain uses TRBV11-2 with TRBJ1-3; D possibly corresponds to TRBD1 (5 bases). The CDR3 totals 16 residues. The germline V gene has CDR1 SGHAT and CDR2 FQNNGV. V was cut by 2 bases and J by 3 bases, with 14 bases left in between. Here the CDR3 reads CASSLRRREDGNTIYF. CDR3 bases: TGTGCCAGCAGCTTAAGGCGCAGGGAAGATGGAAACACCATATATTTT.

The rearrangement uses TRBV12-3 or TRBV12-4 and TRBJ1-4; D perhaps matches TRBD1 (5 bases). The length of the CDR3 is 12 residues. V lost 6 bases and J lost 8, with 10 bases in between. The CDR3 reads CASRGTVEKLFF. In DNA, the CDR3 is TGTGCCAGCAGGGGGACGGTGGAAAAACTGTTTTTT.

As regards this clonotype: One base away lies a much larger clone, so this may be a sequencing read error. The rearrangement links TRBV6-1 to TRBJ2-1; no firm D call. V was shortened by 6 bases and J by 5 bases, with 5 bases between the two germline ends. Germline CDR1 MNHNS, CDR2 SASEGT. The CDR3 has 11 residues. In DNA, the CDR3 is TGTGCCAGCAGATCCAACAATGAGCAGTTCTTC. This sequence encodes CASRSNNEQFF.

This clonotype was detected many times. J is TRBJ2-7 and V is TRBV28; TRBD1 matches 11 bases. J was trimmed by 2 bases and V by 6 bases; bases with no gene match: 9. Germline V gene lookup returns CDR1 MDHEN and CDR2 SYDVKM. The CDR3 runs to 16 residues. CDR3: CASSTCGTGGTYEQYF. Here the CDR3 DNA reads TGTGCCAGCAGCACCTGTGGGACAGGGGGTACCTACGAGCAGTACTTC.

CDR3 protein: CASSSTGGRSDTQYF. CDR3 sequence (DNA): TGTGCCAGCAGCTCGACAGGGGGAAGATCAGATACGCAGTATTTT. The chain recombines TRBV5-4 with TRBJ2-3; the match to TRBD1 covers 9 bases. The V gene end was trimmed by 3 bases and the J gene end by 4 bases; junction bases not matched to a gene: 6. This CDR3 contains 15 residues. From germline, CDR1 is SGHNT and CDR2 YYREEE (reference sequence). The full variable domain, with the rest looked up from reference TRBV5-4 and TRBJ2-3, is ETGVTQSPTHLIKTRGQQVTLRCSSQSGHNTVSWYQQALGQGPQFIFQYYREEENGRGNFPPRFSGLQFPNYSSELNVNALELDDSALYLCASSSTGGRSDTQYFGPGTRLTVL.

This clonotype showed up many times. The V and J genes are TRBV7-3 and TRBJ1-5; 9 positions agree with TRBD1. Trimming cost V 5 bases and J 6 bases; bases outside gene matches: 11. There are 16 residues in the CDR3. The germline V gene encodes CDR1 SGHTA and CDR2 FQGTGA. CDR3 in amino acids: CASSTHRGPEVQPQHF. CDR3 sequence (DNA): TGTGCCAGCAGCACACACAGGGGGCCGGAGGTTCAGCCCCAGCATTTT.

This chain joins TRBV28 and TRBJ2-7, with D perhaps TRBD1 (5 bases). Germline V CDR1 and CDR2: MDHEN, SYDVKM. Trimming took 10 bases from V and 2 from J, leaving 12 bases between them. The CDR3 is 12 residues long. The CDR3 DNA sequence: TGTGCCACCAGGGAAATCCCCTACGAGCAGTACTTC. Translation: CATREIPYEQYF.

The chain uses TRBV5-1 and TRBJ1-2; no clear D gene. Trimming pared 0 bases from V and 8 bases from J, leaving 11 bases between. CDR1 and CDR2 from the germline V gene are SGHRS and YFSETQ. This CDR3 comprises 13 residues. CDR3 residues: CASSLETGWGYTF. CDR3 coding DNA: TGCGCCAGCAGCTTGGAGACCGGCTGGGGCTACACCTTC.

This clonotype was picked up many times. V usage is TRBV13 and J usage is TRBJ1-1; D is unclear. V was cut by 0 bases and J by 1 base, with 9 bases left in between. This CDR3 is built from 15 residues. The germline gives CDR1 PRHDT, CDR2 FYEKMQ (reference sequence). As DNA, the CDR3 is TGTGCCAGCAGCTTAGGGTGGGCGGCGAACACTGAAGCTTTCTTT. Translating gives CASSLGWAANTEAFF.

This chain links TRBV2 with TRBJ1-5, with a weak D call TRBD1 (5 bases). Trimming removed 6 bases at V and 3 bases at J, with 9 bases between. Germline lookup yields CDR1 SNHLY and CDR2 FYNNEI. This CDR3 comprises 13 residues. For the CDR3, the DNA is TGTGCCAGCAGAGGGGATGTCAATCAGCCCCAGCATTTT. It yields the protein CASRGDVNQPQHF.

This clonotype has a handful of counts. This chain joins TRBV18 and TRBJ2-7; D is ambiguous. V was trimmed by 2 bases and J by 3 bases, leaving 11 bases between them. Germline values: CDR1 KGHSH, CDR2 LQKENI. The CDR3 covers 14 residues. The CDR3 region has the DNA TGTGCCAGCTCACCAGTATCCAAGGGCTACGAGCAGTACTTC. It specifies CASSPVSKGYEQYF. Full variable domain (rest looked up from reference TRBV18 and TRBJ2-7): NAGVMQNPRHLVRRRGQEARLRCSPMKGHSHVYWYRQLPEEGLKFMVYLQKENIIDESGMPKERFSAEFPKEGPSILRIQQVVRGDSAAYFCASSPVSKGYEQYFGPGTRLTVT.

This clonotype was counted many times. The CDR3 DNA sequence: TGTGCCACCAGCAGAGAAGAAAGGGACACTGAAGCTTTCTTT. It specifies CATSREERDTEAFF. The chain combines TRBV15 with TRBJ1-1; D gene uncertain. The germline V gene has CDR1 LNHNV and CDR2 YYDKDF (reference sequence). CDR3 length: 14 amino acids. V shed 0 bases and J shed 3 bases, with 8 bases lying between them. The whole variable domain, filled in from reference TRBV15 and TRBJ1-1, reads DAMVIQNPRYQVTQFGKPVTLSCSQTLNHNVMYWYQQKSSQAPKLLFHYYDKDFNNEADTPDNFQSRRPNTSFCFLDIRSPGLGDTAMYLCATSREERDTEAFFGQGTRLTVV.

CDR3 protein: CASSLEAGGAGELFF. The CDR3 bases are TGTGCCAGCAGCTTAGAAGCGGGCGGGGCCGGGGAGCTGTTTTTT. V gene TRBV13 combines with J gene TRBJ2-2; TRBD2 might be the D (6 bases). CDR3 length: 15 residues. CDR1 and CDR2 (germline): PRHDT, FYEKMQ (reference sequence). V was shortened by 1 base and J by 6 bases, with 12 bases between the two germline ends.

This clonotype has a count of ten or more. The CDR3 coding sequence is TGTGCCAGCAGTGATGACTCTAGCGGGCCTTACAATGAGCAGTTCTTC. This encodes CASSDDSSGPYNEQFF. V and J are TRBV6-1 and TRBJ2-1; TRBD2 aligns across 8 bases. From germline, CDR1 is MNHNS and CDR2 SASEGT. Trimming removed 3 bases from V and 4 bases from J; junction bases left unmatched: 8. This CDR3 has 16 residues.

This clonotype was recorded many times. The genes are TRBV6-1 and TRBJ1-5; D is uncertain. Trimming removed 5 bases from V and 2 bases from J, with 10 bases in between. This CDR3 is built from 14 residues. Germline values: CDR1 MNHNS, CDR2 SASEGT. The CDR3 nucleotides read TGTGCCAGCAGTCGGGTGGTGGGCAATCAGCCCCAGCATTTT. As protein: CASSRVVGNQPQHF.

This clonotype was seen a handful of times. This rearrangement joins TRBV10-3 to TRBJ1-2, with 7 nucleotides matching TRBD1. V shed 5 bases, J shed 2 bases, and the junction held 5 bases outside the gene matches. The germline V gene has CDR1 ENHRY and CDR2 SYGVKD. This CDR3 contains 14 residues. CDR3 bases: TGTGCCATCAGTTCCGGGACAGTAAACTATGGCTACACCTTC. Translating gives CAISSGTVNYGYTF.

At least ten counts were recorded for this clonotype. The rearrangement joins TRBV11-2 to TRBJ2-7; 8 nucleotides agree with TRBD1. Germline CDR1 and CDR2: SGHAT and FQNNGV. After removal of 5 bases from V and 2 bases from J, the junction contained 8 bases not matched to a gene. CDR3 length equals 15 residues. The CDR3 loop reads CASSVADRAAYEQYF. In DNA form, the CDR3 reads TGTGCCAGCAGCGTGGCGGACAGGGCTGCCTACGAGCAGTACTTC.

At least ten counts were recorded for this clonotype. This chain uses TRBV29-1 with TRBJ1-1; no clear D. V lost 6 bases to trimming and J lost 1 base, with 12 bases between them. This CDR3 comprises 13 residues. The germline V gene has CDR1 SQVTM and CDR2 ANQGSEA. The CDR3 DNA is TGCAGCGTCGCCAACGTGGAGAACACTGAAGCTTTCTTT. It specifies CSVANVENTEAFF.

The rearrangement links TRBV29-1 to TRBJ1-2; D ambiguous. The CDR3 covers 11 residues. Trimming stripped 7 bases from V and 4 bases from J, with 10 bases between. Germline assignment: CDR1 SQVTM and CDR2 ANQGSEA. Here the CDR3 DNA reads TGCAGCGCTTCAGGATCCTATGGCTACACCTTC. It encodes CSASGSYGYTF.

The chain links TRBV19 to TRBJ2-1, with TRBD1 matching 9 bases. Germline trimming cut 5 bases from V and 7 bases from J; bases unmatched to any gene: 6. The CDR3 extends over 14 amino acids. The germline gives CDR1 LNHDA, CDR2 SQIVND (reference sequence). The CDR3 reads CASSGDRATNEQFF. The DNA for the CDR3 is TGTGCCAGTAGTGGGGACAGGGCTACAAATGAGCAGTTCTTC.

This clonotype was picked up many times. The chain carries TRBV5-1 and TRBJ1-2; 7 bases match TRBD1. This CDR3 has 12 residues. CDR1 and CDR2 from the germline V gene are SGHRS and YFSETQ. Trimming at V came to 4 bases and at J to 8 bases, leaving 5 bases not matched to a gene. This chain's CDR3 is CASSKDRDGYTF. CDR3 nucleotides: TGCGCCAGCAGCAAAGACAGGGACGGCTACACCTTC.

This clonotype was counted many times. V is TRBV28 and J is TRBJ1-1; 8 nucleotides agree with TRBD1. V trimming: 6 bases; J trimming: 10 bases; junction bases outside the gene matches: 7. Per germline, CDR1 MDHEN and CDR2 SYDVKM. The length of the CDR3 is 12 residues. The CDR3 nucleotides are TGTGCCAGCAGATCTCCAGGGGGCGCAGCTTTCTTT. Amino acids: CASRSPGGAAFF.